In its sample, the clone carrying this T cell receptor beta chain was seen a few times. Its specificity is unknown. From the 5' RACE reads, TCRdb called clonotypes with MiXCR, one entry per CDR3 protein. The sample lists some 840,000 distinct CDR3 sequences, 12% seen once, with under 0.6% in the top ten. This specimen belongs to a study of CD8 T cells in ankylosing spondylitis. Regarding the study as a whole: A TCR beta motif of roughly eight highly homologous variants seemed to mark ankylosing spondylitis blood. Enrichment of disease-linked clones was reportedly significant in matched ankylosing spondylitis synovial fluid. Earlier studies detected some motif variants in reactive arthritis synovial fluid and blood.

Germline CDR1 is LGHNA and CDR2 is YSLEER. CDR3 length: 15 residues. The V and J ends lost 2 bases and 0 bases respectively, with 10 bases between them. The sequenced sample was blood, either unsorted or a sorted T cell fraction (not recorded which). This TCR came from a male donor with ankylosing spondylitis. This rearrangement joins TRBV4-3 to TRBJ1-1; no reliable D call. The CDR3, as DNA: TGCGCCAGCAGCCAAAGTTCCTTTTTGAACACTGAAGCTTTCTTT. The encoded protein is CASSQSSFLNTEAFF.